This is a list of T cell receptor beta chains from one sample in a study of cytomegalovirus exposure and HLA in healthy donors. This table comes from immunoSEQ multiplex PCR, and its TCRdb copy is limited to in-frame clones, with some not included. The sample includes over 200,000 clones. The sample comprised PBMCs. These receptors were taken from a woman between 25 and 40 years old in good health and CMV-seropositive. Each CDR3 is given with its conserved first and last residue. The D gene is left open where the match is weak.

>TRBJ1-6|TRBV5-6|TRBD1
CASSYHGTGRGFSSPLHF
TGTGCCAGCAGCTACCACGGGACAGGGCGAGGTTTTTCTTCACCCCTCCACTTT
>TRBJ2-3|TRBV18|TRBD2
CASSPGASGTDTQYF
TGTGCCAGCTCACCAGGGGCTAGCGGGACAGATACGCAGTATTTT
>TRBJ2-7|TRBV4-2|.
CASSQETGYEQYF
TGTGCCAGCAGCCAAGAAACCGGCTACGAGCAGTACTTC
>TRBJ2-7|TRBV7-6|TRBD1
CASSSGVRDRYSYEQYF
TGTGCCAGCAGCTCCGGGGTCCGGGACAGGTATTCCTACGAGCAGTACTTC
>TRBJ1-1|TRBV7-9|TRBD1
CASSPAFQGARRNTEAFF
TGTGCCAGCAGCCCGGCGTTCCAGGGGGCGCGTAGGAACACTGAAGCTTTCTTT
>TRBJ1-3|TRBV5-1|.
CASSLELSSGNTIYF
TGCGCCAGCAGCTTGGAACTGAGCTCTGGAAACACCATATATTTT
>TRBJ1-2|TRBV6-4|TRBD1
CASSDSRRPGQGPPGSPTWYGYTF
TGTGCCAGCAGTGACTCGAGACGGCCGGGACAGGGGCCGCCTGGCTCACCCACGTGGTATGGCTACACCTTC
>TRBJ1-6|TRBV5-4|TRBD1
CASSSGQGASPLHF
TGTGCCAGCAGCTCCGGACAGGGGGCGTCACCCCTCCACTTT
>TRBJ2-1|TRBV11-2|TRBD2
CASSPRWSGEYNEQFF
TGTGCCAGCAGCCCCCGGTGGAGCGGGGAGTACAATGAGCAGTTCTTC
>TRBJ2-1|TRBV7-8|TRBD2
CASSLVAGSSYNEQFF
TGTGCCAGCAGCTTAGTAGCGGGGAGCTCCTACAATGAGCAGTTCTTC
>TRBJ2-7|TRBV9|TRBD1
CASSADRGSYEQYF
TGTGCCAGCAGCGCCGACAGGGGCTCCTACGAGCAGTACTTC
>TRBJ2-5|TRBV18|.
CASSPTGSGETQYF
TGTGCCAGCTCACCAACGGGGAGTGGAGAGACCCAGTACTTC
>TRBJ2-2|TRBV4-2|.
CASRVGLGDTGELFF
TGTGCCAGCAGGGTGGGACTGGGGGACACCGGGGAGCTGTTTTTT
>TRBJ2-1|TRBV5-1|.
CASSPTPELLYNEQFF
TGCGCCAGCAGTCCAACTCCGGAGTTGCTCTACAATGAGCAGTTCTTC
>TRBJ1-1|TRBV5-5|TRBD1
CASRLGQGNTEAFF
TGTGCCAGCAGACTAGGACAGGGTAACACTGAAGCTTTCTTT
>TRBJ1-2|TRBV7-9|.
CASSLGNVIGGQGYTF
TGTGCCAGCAGCTTAGGGAATGTCATCGGGGGGCAAGGCTACACCTTC
>TRBJ1-2|TRBV18|TRBD1
CASSFETGADYGYTF
TGTGCCAGCTCATTCGAGACAGGGGCGGACTATGGCTACACCTTC
>TRBJ1-2|TRBV5-4|.
CASSLGAGLDGYTF
TGTGCCAGCAGCTTGGGGGCAGGGTTGGATGGCTACACCTTC
>TRBJ1-2|TRBV7-6|TRBD1
CASSLGGTAYGYTF
TGTGCCAGCAGCCTAGGTGGGACAGCTTATGGCTACACCTTC
>TRBJ2-2|TRBV11-1|.
CASSLSGVGELFF
TGTGCCAGCAGCTTATCGGGGGTCGGGGAGCTGTTTTTT
>TRBJ2-1|TRBV10-3|TRBD1
CAISDRDSNNEQFF
TGTGCCATCAGTGACAGGGACAGTAACAATGAGCAGTTCTTC
>TRBJ1-4|TRBV9|.
CASSVGGNEKLFF
TGTGCCAGCAGCGTGGGGGGGAATGAAAAACTGTTTTTT
>TRBJ2-5|TRBV5-1|.
CASSRAESQETQYF
TGCGCCAGCAGCAGAGCGGAATCACAAGAGACCCAGTACTTC
>TRBJ2-5|TRBV18|TRBD1
CASSPGQQETQYF
TGTGCCAGCTCACCGGGACAGCAAGAGACCCAGTACTTC
>TRBJ1-2|TRBV5-1|TRBD1
CASSPSRDRGTGYGYTF
TGCGCCAGCAGCCCTAGCCGGGACAGGGGAACGGGCTATGGCTACACCTTC
>TRBJ1-1|TRBV5-1|.
CASSLLGPGTMNTEAFF
TGCGCCAGCAGCTTGTTGGGGCCGGGTACAATGAACACTGAAGCTTTCTTT
>TRBJ2-1|TRBV7-9|.
CASSSGIYNEQFF
TGTGCCAGCAGCTCGGGGATTTACAATGAGCAGTTCTTC
>TRBJ1-2|TRBV10-1|.
CASSDGIGYTF
TGCGCCAGCAGTGACGGGATTGGCTACACCTTC
>TRBJ1-2|TRBV7-8|.
CASSSRGPVVNYGYTF
TGTGCCAGCAGCTCCAGGGGCCCCGTGGTAAACTATGGCTACACCTTC
>TRBJ2-4|TRBV7-7|TRBD1
CASSYQQGVIQYF
TGTGCCAGCAGCTACCAACAGGGGGTCATTCAGTACTTC
>TRBJ2-5|TRBV5-1|.
CASSLTGETQYF
TGCGCCAGCAGCCTTACGGGGGAGACCCAGTACTTC
>TRBJ2-3|TRBV7-2|TRBD2
CASSLGPSGSTDTQYF
TGTGCCAGCAGCTTAGGGCCTAGCGGTAGCACAGATACGCAGTATTTT
>TRBJ1-1|TRBV7-2|.
CASSLEPRGTEAFF
TGTGCCAGCAGCTTAGAACCCAGGGGCACTGAAGCTTTCTTT
>TRBJ2-7|TRBV27|.
CASSPKYGPSYEQYF
TGTGCCAGCAGTCCTAAGTATGGGCCTTCCTACGAGCAGTACTTC